The 22 T cell receptor beta chains listed next were all sequenced from one sample in a study of identical twins. TCRdb independently ran MiXCR on the 5' RACE reads; one entry per CDR3 protein. The sample lists about 470,000 distinct CDR3 sequences, about 24% occurring once. A further study also used this sample, focusing on T cells expressing NK-cell markers.

Sequenced sample: CD4+ T cells sorted from blood. The receptor set was obtained from a woman aged 18-30 years in good health.

This clonotype was seen more than once but under ten times. The V and J genes are TRBV12-3 or TRBV12-4 and TRBJ1-4; no definite D call. V lost 8 bases and J 6 bases, leaving 7 bases between the germline ends. The CDR3 spans 11 residues. DNA of the CDR3: TGTGCCAGCGCTACGTATGAAAAACTGTTTTTT. It codes for CASATYEKLFF.

The table lists this clonotype with a few counts. The chain has TRBV9 and TRBJ2-1, with 11 bases that match TRBD2. Germline-derived CDR1 and CDR2 are SGDLS and YYNGEE. V was pared by 2 bases and J by 3 bases, with 7 bases of the junction left unmatched. The CDR3 runs to 17 residues. The CDR3 loop is CASSVLSGGAGYNEQFF. CDR3 bases: TGTGCCAGCAGCGTCCTTAGCGGGGGGGCAGGCTACAATGAGCAGTTCTTC.

This clonotype showed up just a few times. V is TRBV7-9 and J is TRBJ1-1, with a weak D call TRBD1 (5 bases). CDR3 length equals 13 residues. Germline V gene sequence: CDR1 SEHNR, CDR2 FQNEAQ (reference sequence). With 5 bases removed from V and 1 base from J, the gap between germline ends came to 8 bases. The CDR3 nucleotides are TGTGCCAGCAGCAAGACAGAGAACACTGAAGCTTTCTTT. Residues: CASSKTENTEAFF.

A few counts support this clonotype. The chain is built from TRBV5-1 and TRBJ2-3; 9 positions match TRBD2. The CDR3 spans 16 residues. V was clipped by 3 bases and J by 1 base; unmatched bases: 6. Germline CDR1 and CDR2: SGHRS and YFSETQ. The CDR3 DNA reads as TGCGCCAGCAGCTCCTCGGCTAGCGGGGGCACAGATACGCAGTATTTT. Translation: CASSSSASGGTDTQYF. The full variable domain, with the rest looked up from reference TRBV5-1 and TRBJ2-3, is KAGVTQTPRYLIKTRGQQVTLSCSPISGHRSVSWYQQTPGQGLQFLFEYFSETQRNKGNFPGRFSGRQFSNSRSEMNVSTLELGDSALYLCASSSSASGGTDTQYFGPGTRLTVL.

The chain joins TRBV6-5 to TRBJ1-5; no definite D call. The ends were cut back, 2 bases at V and 2 bases at J, with 7 bases in the middle. This CDR3 region has 14 residues. Germline CDR1 reads MNHEY; CDR2 reads SVGAGI. The CDR3 region is CASSYRVGNQPQHF. The CDR3 region has the DNA TGTGCCAGCAGTTACAGGGTTGGCAATCAGCCCCAGCATTTT.

The chain recombines TRBV5-5 with TRBJ2-3; D is unclear. The V gene's germline CDR1 is SGHKS and CDR2 YYEKEE (reference sequence). This CDR3 is built from 13 residues. Trimming removed 6 bases from V and 3 bases from J, with 11 bases in between. The CDR3 DNA is TGTGCCAGCATACTCTCCGGGACAGATACGCAGTATTTT. Translating it yields CASILSGTDTQYF.

This clonotype has a handful of counts. This chain links TRBV10-3 with TRBJ1-1, with D possibly TRBD1 on 5 matching bases. There are 15 residues in the CDR3. V was clipped by 3 bases and J by 1 base, with 12 bases between them. The germline CDR1 and CDR2 sequences are ENHRY and SYGVKD. CDR3 DNA sequence: TGTGCCATCAGTGACCCCGGGACGAAGAACACTGAAGCTTTCTTT. Its protein product is CAISDPGTKNTEAFF.

This chain uses TRBV9 with TRBJ2-7; 10 nucleotides match TRBD2. Trimming at V came to 7 bases and at J to 3 bases, leaving 7 bases not matched to a gene. This CDR3 contains 14 residues. CDR1 and CDR2 (germline): SGDLS, YYNGEE. CDR3 loop: CASGSERGGYEQYF. The CDR3 nucleotides read TGTGCCAGCGGTTCGGAGCGGGGGGGCTACGAGCAGTACTTC.

This chain connects TRBV5-1 to TRBJ2-6; D remains unclear. Germline CDR1 and CDR2: SGHRS and YFSETQ. CDR3 size: 16 residues. The V and J ends lost 4 bases and 0 bases respectively, with 11 bases between them. The CDR3 DNA is TGCGCCAGCAGCAAGGAAGGAAACTCTGGGGCCAACGTCCTGACTTTC. Protein product: CASSKEGNSGANVLTF.

The chain employs TRBV18 and TRBJ2-5; 7 bases map to TRBD1. This CDR3 has 15 residues. CDR1 and CDR2 (germline): KGHSH, LQKENI. The J segment lost 1 base and the V segment lost 3 bases, leaving 5 bases of the junction unmatched. CDR3 residues: CASSPKRDSQETQYF. For the CDR3, the DNA is TGTGCCAGCTCACCTAAGAGGGACAGCCAAGAGACCCAGTACTTC.

The V and J genes are TRBV20-1 and TRBJ2-1, with unresolved D. Germline assignment: CDR1 DFQATT and CDR2 SNEGSKA (reference sequence). The CDR3 has 13 amino acids. Deletions cut 3 bases from V and 6 bases from J, with 12 bases between. CDR3 DNA sequence: TGCAGTGCTAGGGCAGATTTGGGCAATGAGCAGTTCTTC. This gives the protein CSARADLGNEQFF.

V and J are TRBV7-9 and TRBJ1-1, with a tentative D call TRBD1 (5 bases). This CDR3 contains 14 residues. Per the germline V gene, CDR1 is SEHNR and CDR2 is FQNEAQ (reference sequence). V was trimmed by 1 base and J by 4 bases, leaving 10 bases between them. The CDR3 region has the DNA TGTGCCAGCAGCTTAGAAGGGGTGAGCACTGAAGCTTTCTTT. Protein sequence: CASSLEGVSTEAFF.

This clonotype showed up many times. The V gene is TRBV5-1, the J gene TRBJ2-5; D is unclear. Germline CDR1 and CDR2: SGHRS and YFSETQ. The CDR3 is 13 residues long. The ends were cut back, 1 base at V and 3 bases at J, with 7 bases in the middle. The CDR3 is CASSLFAEETQYF. The CDR3 DNA reads as TGCGCCAGCAGCTTGTTTGCTGAAGAGACCCAGTACTTC. Full variable domain (outside the CDR3, taken from reference TRBV5-1 and TRBJ2-5): KAGVTQTPRYLIKTRGQQVTLSCSPISGHRSVSWYQQTPGQGLQFLFEYFSETQRNKGNFPGRFSGRQFSNSRSEMNVSTLELGDSALYLCASSLFAEETQYFGPGTRLLVL.

The V call is TRBV12-3 or TRBV12-4, the J call TRBJ2-3, with TRBD2 identical over 12 bases. The CDR3 is 16 amino acids. With V trimmed by 5 bases and J by 2 bases, 5 bases remained unmatched. In DNA, the CDR3 is TGTGCCAGCAGTGGGGGACTAGCGGGCTCCACAGATACGCAGTATTTT. Amino acids: CASSGGLAGSTDTQYF.

V usage is TRBV5-1 and J usage is TRBJ2-3; perhaps TRBD1 as D (6 bases). There are 14 residues in the CDR3. Germline values: CDR1 SGHRS, CDR2 YFSETQ. The V gene lost 8 bases and the J gene lost 0 bases, with 13 bases spanning the gap. CDR3 bases: TGCGCCAGTCAAGACAGGCTAAGCACAGATACGCAGTATTTT. Its protein is CASQDRLSTDTQYF. Variable domain in full (rest from reference TRBV5-1 and TRBJ2-3): KAGVTQTPRYLIKTRGQQVTLSCSPISGHRSVSWYQQTPGQGLQFLFEYFSETQRNKGNFPGRFSGRQFSNSRSEMNVSTLELGDSALYLCASQDRLSTDTQYFGPGTRLTVL.

This clonotype showed up just a few times. V is TRBV6-1 and J is TRBJ2-2; D gene uncertain. The CDR3 sequence is 13 residues long. The V and J ends lost 6 bases and 4 bases respectively, with 9 bases between them. The germline gives CDR1 MNHNS, CDR2 SASEGT. The CDR3 loop reads CASRPPGTGELFF. The CDR3 DNA reads TGTGCCAGCAGGCCTCCGGGCACCGGGGAGCTGTTTTTT.

The chain carries TRBV20-1 and TRBJ2-3, with D possibly TRBD2 on 5 matching bases. CDR1 and CDR2 (germline): DFQATT, SNEGSKA (reference sequence). The CDR3 is made up of 14 amino acids. Trimming took 5 bases from V and 0 from J, leaving 12 bases between them. CDR3 sequence: CSAWTETSTDTQYF. Here the CDR3 DNA reads TGCAGTGCTTGGACTGAAACTAGCACAGATACGCAGTATTTT.

The table lists this clonotype with many counts. V is TRBV10-3 and J is TRBJ2-1; D possibly corresponds to TRBD1 (5 bases). The CDR3 consists of 16 residues. The germline gives CDR1 ENHRY, CDR2 SYGVKD. The germline V and J ends were trimmed by 10 bases and 5 bases, with 24 bases remaining between them. The CDR3, as DNA: TGTGCCACCACTCCACGACAGATCCCCACAGACAATGAGCAGTTCTTC. Amino acid sequence: CATTPRQIPTDNEQFF.

This clonotype was detected a few times. The chain carries TRBV5-5 and TRBJ1-2; no clear D gene. Germline CDR1 reads SGHKS; CDR2 reads YYEKEE (reference sequence). V lost 3 bases to trimming and J lost 4 bases, with 13 bases between them. There are 14 residues in the CDR3. CDR3 DNA: TGTGCCAGCAGCTCACAGCTTACCCCCTATGGCTACACCTTC. Its protein product is CASSSQLTPYGYTF.

This clonotype has only a few counts. The chain carries TRBV4-1 and TRBJ1-1; 7 bases map to TRBD1. After removal of 1 base from V and 10 bases from J, the junction contained 9 bases not matched to a gene. The CDR3 extends over 14 amino acids. The germline V gene has CDR1 MGHRA and CDR2 YSYEKL. CDR3 DNA sequence: TGCGCCAGCAGCCAAGCCTCAGGGGGGCGGGTAGCTTTCTTT. It yields the protein CASSQASGGRVAFF.

V and J are TRBV9 and TRBJ2-5; TRBD2 matches at 8 bases. Per the germline V gene, CDR1 is SGDLS and CDR2 is YYNGEE. This CDR3 is built from 14 residues. Trimming at V came to 0 bases and at J to 7 bases, leaving 5 bases not matched to a gene. The CDR3 here is CASSVDQRESTQYF. The DNA of the CDR3 is TGTGCCAGCAGCGTAGACCAGCGGGAGTCGACCCAGTACTTC.

The chain carries TRBV6-2 or TRBV6-3 and TRBJ2-3; 7 bases map to TRBD2. Germline V CDR1 and CDR2: MNHEY, SVGEGT. The CDR3 extends over 15 amino acids. Losses at the gene ends were 7 bases for V and 8 bases for J; bases not matched to a gene: 15. CDR3 DNA: TGTGCCAGCACCCACCTAGCGGACCCGCCCTTTACGCAGTATTTT. It codes for CASTHLADPPFTQYF.